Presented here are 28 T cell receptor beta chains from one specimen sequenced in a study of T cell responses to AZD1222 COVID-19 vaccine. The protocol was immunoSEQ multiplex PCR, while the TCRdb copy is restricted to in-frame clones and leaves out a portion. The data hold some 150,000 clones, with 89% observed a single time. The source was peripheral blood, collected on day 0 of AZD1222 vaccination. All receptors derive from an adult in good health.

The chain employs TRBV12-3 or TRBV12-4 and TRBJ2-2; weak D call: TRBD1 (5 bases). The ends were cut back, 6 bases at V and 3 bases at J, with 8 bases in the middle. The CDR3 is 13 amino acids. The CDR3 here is CASSLQDTGELFF. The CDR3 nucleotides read TGTGCCAGCAGCTTACAGGACACCGGGGAGCTGTTTTTT.

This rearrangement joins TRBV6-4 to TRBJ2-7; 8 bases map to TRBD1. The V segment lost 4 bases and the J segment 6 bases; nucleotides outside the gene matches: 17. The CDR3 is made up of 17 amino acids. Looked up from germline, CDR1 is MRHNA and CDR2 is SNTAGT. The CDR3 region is CASSAQTPTGQDLEQYF. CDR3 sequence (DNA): TGTGCCAGCAGTGCCCAAACGCCGACGGGACAGGATCTCGAGCAGTACTTC.

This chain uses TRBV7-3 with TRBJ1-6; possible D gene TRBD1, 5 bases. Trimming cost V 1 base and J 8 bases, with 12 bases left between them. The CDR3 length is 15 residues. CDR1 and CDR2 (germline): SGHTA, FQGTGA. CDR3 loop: CASSLMPGRDSPLHF. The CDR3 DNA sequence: TGTGCCAGCAGCTTAATGCCAGGGAGGGATTCACCCCTCCACTTT.

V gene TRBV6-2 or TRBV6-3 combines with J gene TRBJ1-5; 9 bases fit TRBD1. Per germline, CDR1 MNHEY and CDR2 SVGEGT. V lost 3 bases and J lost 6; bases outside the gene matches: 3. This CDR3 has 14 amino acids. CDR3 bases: TGTGCCAGCAGTTATACAGGGGGCCTTCAGCCCCAGCATTTT. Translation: CASSYTGGLQPQHF.

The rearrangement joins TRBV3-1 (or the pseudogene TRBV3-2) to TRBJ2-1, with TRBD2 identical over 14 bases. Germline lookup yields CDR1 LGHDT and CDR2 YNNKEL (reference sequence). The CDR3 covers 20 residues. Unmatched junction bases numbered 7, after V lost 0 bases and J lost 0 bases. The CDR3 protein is CASSQDSLGLAGDSYNEQFF. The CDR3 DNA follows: TGTGCCAGCAGCCAAGACAGCTTGGGACTAGCGGGAGACTCCTACAATGAGCAGTTCTTC.

CDR3 residues: CASTGLYNEQFF. DNA of the CDR3: TGTGCCAGCACGGGACTGTACAATGAGCAGTTCTTC. This rearrangement joins TRBV2 to TRBJ2-1; possible D gene TRBD2, 6 bases. The germline gives CDR1 SNHLY, CDR2 FYNNEI. The CDR3 consists of 12 residues. Trimming took off 7 bases at V and 4 bases at J, with 8 bases between the two ends. Using reference TRBV2 and TRBJ2-1 for the parts outside the CDR3, the full variable domain is EPEVTQTPSHQVTQMGQEVILRCVPISNHLYFYWYRQILGQKVEFLVSFYNNEISEKSEIFDDQFSVERPDGSNFTLKIRSTKLEDSAMYFCASTGLYNEQFFGPGTRLTVL.

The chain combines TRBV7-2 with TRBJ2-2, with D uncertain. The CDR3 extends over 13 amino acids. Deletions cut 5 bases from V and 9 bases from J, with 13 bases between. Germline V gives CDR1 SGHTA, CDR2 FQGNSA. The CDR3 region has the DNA TGTGCCAGCAGCCAGGTCCGGTCCAGGGAGCTGTTTTTT. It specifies CASSQVRSRELFF. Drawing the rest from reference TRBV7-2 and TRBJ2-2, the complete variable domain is GAGVSQSPSNKVTEKGKDVELRCDPISGHTALYWYRQSLGQGLEFLIYFQGNSAPDKSGLPSDRFSAERTGGSVSTLTIQRTQQEDSAVYLCASSQVRSRELFFGEGSRLTVL.

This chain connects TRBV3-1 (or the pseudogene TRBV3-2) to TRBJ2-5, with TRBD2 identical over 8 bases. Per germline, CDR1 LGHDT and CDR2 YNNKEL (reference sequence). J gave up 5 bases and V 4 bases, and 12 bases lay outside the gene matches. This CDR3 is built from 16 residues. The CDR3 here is CASSPLTGGRGETQYF. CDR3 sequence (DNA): TGTGCCAGCAGCCCCCTTACGGGAGGGCGGGGGGAGACCCAGTACTTC.

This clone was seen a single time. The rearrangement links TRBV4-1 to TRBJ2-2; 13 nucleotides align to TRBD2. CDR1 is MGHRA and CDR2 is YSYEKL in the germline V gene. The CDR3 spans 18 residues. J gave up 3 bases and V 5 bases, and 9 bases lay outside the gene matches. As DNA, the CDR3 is TGCGCCAGCAGCAAAAAAGGACTAGCGGGAGACGACACCGGGGAGCTGTTTTTT. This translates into CASSKKGLAGDDTGELFF.

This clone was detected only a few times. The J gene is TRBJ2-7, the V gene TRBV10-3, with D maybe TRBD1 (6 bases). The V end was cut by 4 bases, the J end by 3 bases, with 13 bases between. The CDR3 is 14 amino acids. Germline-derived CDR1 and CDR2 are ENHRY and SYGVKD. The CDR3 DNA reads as TGTGCCATCAGTGGGCAGGGGATCTACTACGAGCAGTACTTC. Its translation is CAISGQGIYYEQYF.

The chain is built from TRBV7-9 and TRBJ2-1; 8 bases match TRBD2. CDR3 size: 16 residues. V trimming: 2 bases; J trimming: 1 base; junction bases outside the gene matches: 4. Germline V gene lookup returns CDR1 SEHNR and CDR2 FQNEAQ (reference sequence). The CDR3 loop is CASSLRTSSSYNEQFF. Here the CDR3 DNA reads TGTGCCAGCAGCTTAAGGACTAGCAGTTCCTACAATGAGCAGTTCTTC.

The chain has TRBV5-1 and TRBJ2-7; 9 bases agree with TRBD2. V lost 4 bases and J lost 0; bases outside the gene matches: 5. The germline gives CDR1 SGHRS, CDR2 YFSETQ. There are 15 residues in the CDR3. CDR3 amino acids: CASSLGLANSYEQYF. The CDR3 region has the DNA TGCGCCAGCAGCCTGGGACTAGCTAACTCCTACGAGCAGTACTTC.

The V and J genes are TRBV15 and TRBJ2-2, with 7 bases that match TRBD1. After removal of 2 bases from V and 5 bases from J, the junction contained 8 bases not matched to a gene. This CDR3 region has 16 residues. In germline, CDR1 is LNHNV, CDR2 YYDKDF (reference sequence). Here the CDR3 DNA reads TGTGCCACCAGCAGATCCGGGACAGATGCGACCGGGGAGCTGTTTTTT. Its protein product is CATSRSGTDATGELFF.

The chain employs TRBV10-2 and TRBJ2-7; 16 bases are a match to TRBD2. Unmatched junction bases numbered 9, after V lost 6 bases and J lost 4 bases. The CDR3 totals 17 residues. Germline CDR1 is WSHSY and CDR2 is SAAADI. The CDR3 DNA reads TGCGCCAGCAGCGAGGGGACTAGCGGGAGGGGCCTATACGAGCAGTACTTC. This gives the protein CASSEGTSGRGLYEQYF.

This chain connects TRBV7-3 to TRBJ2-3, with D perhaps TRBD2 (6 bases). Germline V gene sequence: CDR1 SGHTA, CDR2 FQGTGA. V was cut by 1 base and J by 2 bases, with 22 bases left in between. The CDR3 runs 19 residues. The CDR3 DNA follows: TGTGCCAGCAGCTTAATTGGAGGGCAGGGCCGAAAGGACACAGATACGCAGTATTTT. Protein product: CASSLIGGQGRKDTDTQYF. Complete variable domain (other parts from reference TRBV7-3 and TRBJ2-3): GAGVSQTPSNKVTEKGKYVELRCDPISGHTALYWYRQSLGQGPEFLIYFQGTGAADDSGLPNDRFFAVRPEGSVSTLKIQRTERGDSAVYLCASSLIGGQGRKDTDTQYFGPGTRLTVL.

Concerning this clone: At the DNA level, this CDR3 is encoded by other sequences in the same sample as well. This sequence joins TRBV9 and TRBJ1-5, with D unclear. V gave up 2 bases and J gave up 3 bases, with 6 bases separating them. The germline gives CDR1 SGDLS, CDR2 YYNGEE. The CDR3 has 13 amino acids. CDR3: CASSVGNNQPQHF. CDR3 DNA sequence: TGTGCCAGCAGCGTCGGCAACAATCAGCCCCAGCATTTT. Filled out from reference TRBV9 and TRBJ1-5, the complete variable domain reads DSGVTQTPKHLITATGQRVTLRCSPRSGDLSVYWYQQSLDQGLQFLIQYYNGEERAKGNILERFSAQQFPDLHSELNLSSLELGDSALYFCASSVGNNQPQHFGDGTRLSIL.

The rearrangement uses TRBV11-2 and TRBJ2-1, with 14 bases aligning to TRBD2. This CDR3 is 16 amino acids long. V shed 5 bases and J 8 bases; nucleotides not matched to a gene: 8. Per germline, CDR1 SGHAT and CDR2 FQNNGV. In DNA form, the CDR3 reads TGTGCCAGCAGCCATGGGGGACTAGCGGGAGTTGATGAGCAGTTCTTC. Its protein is CASSHGGLAGVDEQFF.

CDR3 residues: CASSVGTSGSSYEQYF. The CDR3 DNA is TGTGCCAGCAGCGTAGGGACTAGCGGGAGTTCTTACGAGCAGTACTTC. The chain recombines TRBV9 with TRBJ2-7; 13 bases match TRBD2. The length of the CDR3 is 16 residues. The J segment lost 4 bases and the V segment lost 0 bases, leaving 4 bases of the junction unmatched. CDR1 is SGDLS, CDR2 YYNGEE, per germline.

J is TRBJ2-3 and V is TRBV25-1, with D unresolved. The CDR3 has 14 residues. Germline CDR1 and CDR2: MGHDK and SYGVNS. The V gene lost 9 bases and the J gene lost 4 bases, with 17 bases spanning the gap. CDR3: CASSLAASADTQYF. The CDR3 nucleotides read TGTGCCAGTAGTTTGGCGGCCTCCGCAGATACGCAGTATTTT.

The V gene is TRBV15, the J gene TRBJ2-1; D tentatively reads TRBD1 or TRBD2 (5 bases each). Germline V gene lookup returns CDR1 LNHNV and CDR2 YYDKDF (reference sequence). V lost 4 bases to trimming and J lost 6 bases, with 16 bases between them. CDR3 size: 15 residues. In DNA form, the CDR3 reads TGTGCCACCAGCAACCCTCTAGGGGAGCTCAATGAGCAGTTCTTC. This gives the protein CATSNPLGELNEQFF.

The CDR3 sequence: CSVETEFSYGYTF. CDR3 sequence (DNA): TGCAGCGTTGAGACAGAATTTAGCTATGGCTACACCTTC. The chain employs TRBV29-1 and TRBJ1-2; the D gene is possibly TRBD1 (5 bases). The CDR3 totals 13 residues. V dropped 3 bases and J dropped 4 bases, with 12 bases sitting between them. CDR1 is SQVTM, CDR2 ANQGSEA, per germline.

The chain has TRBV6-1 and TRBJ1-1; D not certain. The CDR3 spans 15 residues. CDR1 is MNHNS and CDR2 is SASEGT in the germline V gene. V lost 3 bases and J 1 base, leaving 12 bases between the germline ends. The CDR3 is CASSDPWAANTEAFF. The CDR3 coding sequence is TGTGCCAGCAGTGACCCTTGGGCGGCGAACACTGAAGCTTTCTTT.

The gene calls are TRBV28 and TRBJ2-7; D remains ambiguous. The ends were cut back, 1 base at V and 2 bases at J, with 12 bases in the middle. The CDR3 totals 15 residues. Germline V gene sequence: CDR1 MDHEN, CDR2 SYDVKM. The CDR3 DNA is TGTGCCAGCAGTTTATTCCGGCAGCCCACCTACGAGCAGTACTTC. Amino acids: CASSLFRQPTYEQYF.

The CDR3 region has the DNA TGTGCCAGCAGCTCTATCCTACAGGGGGCAGGGGGCTACACCTTC. Translating it yields CASSSILQGAGGYTF. The V and J genes are TRBV7-2 and TRBJ1-2; 9 bases map to TRBD1. After removal of 4 bases from V and 8 bases from J, the junction contained 11 bases not matched to a gene. Looked up from germline, CDR1 is SGHTA and CDR2 is FQGNSA. The CDR3 is 15 amino acids.

CDR3 in amino acids: CASRSDRARGYTF. The CDR3 coding sequence is TGTGCCAGCAGGTCGGACAGGGCTCGTGGCTACACCTTC. The rearrangement links TRBV28 to TRBJ1-2, with TRBD1 identical over 8 bases. The germline V gene has CDR1 MDHEN and CDR2 SYDVKM. J was trimmed by 7 bases and V by 6 bases; bases with no gene match: 7. The CDR3 loop spans 13 amino acids.

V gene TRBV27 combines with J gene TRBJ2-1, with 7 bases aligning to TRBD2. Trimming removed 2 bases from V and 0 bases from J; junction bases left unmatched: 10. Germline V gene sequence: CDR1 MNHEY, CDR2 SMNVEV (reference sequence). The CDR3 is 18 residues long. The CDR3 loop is CASSLVSGRAHSYNEQFF. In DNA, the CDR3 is TGTGCCAGCAGTTTAGTTAGCGGGCGAGCCCACTCCTACAATGAGCAGTTCTTC.

CDR3 amino acids: CASSPSGANYGYTF. The CDR3 region has the DNA TGTGCCAGCTCACCTTCAGGGGCAAACTATGGCTACACCTTC. J is TRBJ1-2 and V is TRBV18, with D perhaps TRBD1 (6 bases). Trimming removed 3 bases from V and 2 bases from J, with 10 bases in between. In germline, CDR1 is KGHSH, CDR2 LQKENI. The CDR3 is made up of 14 amino acids.

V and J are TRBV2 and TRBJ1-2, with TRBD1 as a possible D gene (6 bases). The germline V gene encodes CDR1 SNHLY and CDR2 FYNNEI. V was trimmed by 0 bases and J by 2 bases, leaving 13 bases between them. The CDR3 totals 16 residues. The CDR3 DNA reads TGTGCCAGCAGTGAAGCAGCGGGGGGGGCGAACTATGGCTACACCTTC. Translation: CASSEAAGGANYGYTF.